This T cell receptor beta chain was observed in a study of blood T cell repertoires in COVID-19. Study at large: The origin of the acute and convalescent COVID-19 samples was the United States, Italy and Spain.

Germline V gene lookup returns CDR1 SGHRS and CDR2 YFSETQ. This CDR3 is 16 amino acids long. The V segment lost 4 bases and the J segment 6 bases; nucleotides outside the gene matches: 11. Under the authors' procedure: The authors estimated nucleated cell counts from reference gene primer amplification. TCRdb's copy holds only in-frame clones and misses some; the assay was immunoSEQ multiplex PCR. The V and J calls and clone size were taken over from that table, and D and trimming were inferred from the DNA. This sample has under 250,000 clones, with over 75% found just once. Cohorts were determined from participant-reported clinical history. This clone showed up many times.

The V gene is TRBV5-1, the J gene TRBJ2-3; 10 bases match TRBD1. The TCR was taken from a woman between 45 and 65 years old with acute COVID-19. The sample consisted of PBMCs or T cells enriched from blood (not recorded which). The CDR3 DNA reads as TGCGCCAGCAGCCAATTGTCCGGGACAGGGGCGGATACGCAGTATTTT. It is translated as CASSQLSGTGADTQYF. The whole variable domain, filled in from reference TRBV5-1 and TRBJ2-3, reads KAGVTQTPRYLIKTRGQQVTLSCSPISGHRSVSWYQQTPGQGLQFLFEYFSETQRNKGNFPGRFSGRQFSNSRSEMNVSTLELGDSALYLCASSQLSGTGADTQYFGPGTRLTVL.